Each of the 14 T cell receptor beta chains below was sequenced from the same sample in a study of blood T cell repertoires in COVID-19. Sequencing used immunoSEQ multiplex PCR; TCRdb keeps in-frame clones, though not all of them. The sample has 160,000 or so clones, under 95% seen once; the top ten hold over 15%. Sequenced: peripheral blood. These TCRs come from a man in his sixties with active or convalescent COVID-19.

The chain is built from TRBV6-6 and TRBJ1-5; perhaps TRBD1 as D (6 bases). Between the trimmed V and J ends, which lost 2 bases and 0 bases, there was a span of 8 bases. In germline, CDR1 is MNHNY, CDR2 SVGAGI (reference sequence). The length of the CDR3 is 15 residues. As DNA, the CDR3 is TGTGCCAGCAGTTACGAGACAGGTAGCAATCAGCCCCAGCATTTT. The encoded protein is CASSYETGSNQPQHF.

The chain recombines TRBV20-1 with TRBJ2-3, with D possibly TRBD1 on 5 matching bases. In germline, CDR1 is DFQATT, CDR2 SNEGSKA (reference sequence). V gave up 3 bases and J gave up 5 bases, with 6 bases separating them. The CDR3 length is 11 residues. The CDR3 DNA reads as TGCAGTGCTAGCGACAGAGATACGCAGTATTTT. Encoded protein: CSASDRDTQYF.

The rearrangement uses TRBV10-3 and TRBJ2-7; 9 nucleotides align to TRBD2. This CDR3 comprises 11 residues. The ends lost 11 bases at V and 6 bases at J; junction bases unmatched: 5. Germline V gene sequence: CDR1 ENHRY, CDR2 SYGVKD. The CDR3 reads CAARTSAEQYF. CDR3 nucleotides: TGTGCCGCAAGGACTAGCGCCGAGCAGTACTTC.

The rearrangement uses TRBV3-1 (or the pseudogene TRBV3-2) and TRBJ2-1; 13 bases align to TRBD2. This CDR3 contains 17 residues. CDR1 and CDR2 (germline): LGHDT, YNNKEL (reference sequence). With 5 bases clipped from V and 6 bases from J, the junction kept 10 bases outside the gene matches. The chain's CDR3 is CASSDNTGTSGINEQFF. The CDR3 DNA sequence: TGTGCCAGCAGCGATAATACCGGGACTAGCGGGATCAATGAGCAGTTCTTC.

This chain joins TRBV19 and TRBJ2-7; 7 bases map to TRBD2. The V and J ends lost 3 bases and 2 bases, in that order; junction bases with no gene match: 4. This CDR3 is 14 amino acids long. Germline V gene lookup returns CDR1 LNHDA and CDR2 SQIVND (reference sequence). Here the CDR3 DNA reads TGTGCCAGTAGTATGGGGGGGAACCCCTACGAGCAGTACTTC. Translated: CASSMGGNPYEQYF.

This rearrangement joins TRBV30 to TRBJ1-2; no clear D. V was shortened by 2 bases and J by 0 bases, with 7 bases between the two germline ends. This CDR3 spans 13 amino acids. Germline loops: CDR1 GTSNPN, CDR2 SVGIG (reference sequence). For the CDR3, the DNA is TGTGCCTGGAGTAGCGGGGCTAACTATGGCTACACCTTC. It encodes CAWSSGANYGYTF.

The chain recombines TRBV12-3 or TRBV12-4 with TRBJ2-1, with a tentative D call TRBD1 (5 bases). The ends were cut back, 5 bases at V and 3 bases at J, with 8 bases in the middle. The CDR3 is made up of 13 amino acids. CDR3: CASSTTGYNEQFF. CDR3 bases: TGTGCCAGCAGTACCACAGGCTACAATGAGCAGTTCTTC.

The rearrangement joins TRBV7-2 to TRBJ1-1; D might be TRBD1 (5 bases). This CDR3 has 14 residues. CDR1 SGHTA and CDR2 FQGNSA come from the germline V gene. V lost 4 bases and J 1 base, leaving 10 bases between the germline ends. The CDR3 loop reads CASSSRRENTEAFF. CDR3 sequence (DNA): TGTGCCAGCAGCTCGCGCAGGGAGAACACTGAAGCTTTCTTT.

The rearrangement uses TRBV9 and TRBJ1-1; the D is unclear. Per the germline V gene, CDR1 is SGDLS and CDR2 is YYNGEE. The CDR3 length is 12 residues. V lost 2 bases, J lost 2 bases, and 4 bases lay in between. The CDR3 DNA reads as TGTGCCAGCAGCGTTTCTAACACTGAAGCTTTCTTT. Amino acids: CASSVSNTEAFF.

This sequence joins TRBV5-4 and TRBJ2-7; 11 nucleotides agree with TRBD1. Germline values: CDR1 SGHNT, CDR2 YYREEE (reference sequence). Trimming cost V 3 bases and J 4 bases; bases outside gene matches: 6. This CDR3 region has 15 residues. CDR3 amino acids: CASSSLDRGPYEQYF. CDR3 nucleotides: TGTGCCAGCAGCTCCCTGGACAGGGGGCCATACGAGCAGTACTTC.

The genes are TRBV5-1 and TRBJ2-1; 8 bases are shared with TRBD1. V lost 4 bases and J lost 1; bases outside the gene matches: 10. The CDR3 covers 17 residues. Germline lookup yields CDR1 SGHRS and CDR2 YFSETQ. As DNA, the CDR3 is TGCGCCAGCAGCCGCGACAGGGGAGAATATTCCTACAATGAGCAGTTCTTC. Its translation: CASSRDRGEYSYNEQFF.

The chain combines TRBV5-1 with TRBJ1-2; D call uncertain. The V and J ends lost 4 bases and 2 bases respectively, with 18 bases between them. CDR1 is SGHRS and CDR2 is YFSETQ in the germline V gene. CDR3 length: 16 amino acids. The CDR3: CASSPGWSTPNYGYTF. The CDR3 bases are TGCGCCAGCAGCCCGGGTTGGAGTACCCCAAACTATGGCTACACCTTC.

The rearrangement links TRBV7-9 to TRBJ1-4, with TRBD1 matching 11 bases. The CDR3 is 16 amino acids. Germline V CDR1 and CDR2: SEHNR, FQNEAQ (reference sequence). V was pared by 1 base and J by 8 bases, with 6 bases of the junction left unmatched. This CDR3 reads CASSLGDRGSEEKLFF. The CDR3 nucleotides read TGTGCCAGCAGCTTAGGGGACAGGGGGTCCGAGGAAAAACTGTTTTTT. Full variable domain (rest looked up from reference TRBV7-9 and TRBJ1-4): DTGVSQNPRHKITKRGQNVTFRCDPISEHNRLYWYRQTLGQGPEFLTYFQNEAQLEKSRLLSDRFSAERPKGSFSTLEIQRTEQGDSAMYLCASSLGDRGSEEKLFFGSGTQLSVL.

The rearrangement joins TRBV4-2 to TRBJ2-5, with TRBD2 matching over 15 bases. Per germline, CDR1 LGHNA and CDR2 YNFKEQ. V shed 0 bases, J shed 5 bases, and the junction held 10 bases outside the gene matches. The CDR3 covers 19 residues. The CDR3 sequence: CASSQELGTSGRMGETQYF. The DNA for the CDR3 is TGTGCCAGCAGCCAAGAGTTGGGGACTAGCGGGAGGATGGGGGAGACCCAGTACTTC.